This T cell receptor (beta chain) emerged from a study of blood T cell repertoires in COVID-19. This CDR3 spans 15 amino acids. The J segment lost 4 bases and the V segment lost 0 bases, leaving 3 bases of the junction unmatched. Germline CDR1 is ENHRY and CDR2 is SYGVKD. Sequencing was performed with immunoSEQ multiplex PCR; in TCRdb, only in-frame clones are kept and a portion is missing. The sample contains tens of thousands of clones, around 87% of which appear only once. The chain employs TRBV10-3 and TRBJ1-3; the match to TRBD1 covers 7 bases. This sequence was found in a woman aged 55-70 years with COVID-19, enrolled during active disease. The specimen was peripheral blood. In nucleotides, the CDR3 is TGTGCCATCAGTGAGTCGACAGGGACAGGAAACACCATATATTTT. This sequence encodes CAISESTGTGNTIYF.